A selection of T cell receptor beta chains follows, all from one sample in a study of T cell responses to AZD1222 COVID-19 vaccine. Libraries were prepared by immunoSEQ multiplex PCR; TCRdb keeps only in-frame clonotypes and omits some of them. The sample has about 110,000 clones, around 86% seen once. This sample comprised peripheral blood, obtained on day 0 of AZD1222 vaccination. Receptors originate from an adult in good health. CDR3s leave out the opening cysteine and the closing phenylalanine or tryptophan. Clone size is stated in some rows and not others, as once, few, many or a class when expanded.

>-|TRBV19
ASSSPGRGEELF
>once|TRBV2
ASTRGLGGYT
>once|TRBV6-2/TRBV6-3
ASSYRAREGEQF
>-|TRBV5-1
ASSLEGETGELF
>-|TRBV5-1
ASSLVAGGTDTQY
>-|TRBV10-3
AISDPSGSGGTDTQY
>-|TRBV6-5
ASSYSGTSGLNEQF
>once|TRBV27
ASTAMGGTDTQY
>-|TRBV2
ASRPSGVGNTIY
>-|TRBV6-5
ASKETVGGSPLH
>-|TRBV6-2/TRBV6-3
ASSYLGAYGYT
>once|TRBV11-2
ASTKNSEIPYEQY
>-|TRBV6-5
ASSYAMGVNTEAF
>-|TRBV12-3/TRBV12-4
ASSLGIYEQY
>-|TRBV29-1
SVEEPSPGRETQY
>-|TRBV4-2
ASSRSGAGGTGELF
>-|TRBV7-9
ASSPGQGAVGNTEAF
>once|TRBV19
ASSMPGAPFGYT
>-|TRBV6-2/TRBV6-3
ASSRPQIQYEQY
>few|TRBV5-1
ASSLEGVDEQY
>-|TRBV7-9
ASSFDGQGGRSPLH